These T cell receptor beta chains were read from a single sample in a study of radiotherapy plus CTLA-4 blockade in lung cancer. TCRdb's table, derived via immunoSEQ multiplex PCR, lists solely in-frame clones and lacks some. The table lists about 110,000 clones, more than 65% of them singletons. The sequencing used peripheral blood, collected from a patient treated with radiotherapy plus ipilimumab. The source is a human donor with non-small cell lung cancer that progressed on radiotherapy plus ipilimumab. Some clones in this sample may be carry-over from other donors' samples. CDR3s include the opening cysteine and the closing phenylalanine or tryptophan. Each record gives: CDR3 length, D gene, clone size, J gene, V gene, CDR3 protein, CDR3 DNA. A D gene is named only where the DNA matches it firmly. Clone size is not always given. Where it is, it says once, few, many or a class for expanded clones.

cdr3_length: 14; d_call: TRBD1; clone_size: NA; j_call: TRBJ2-7; v_call: TRBV2; cdr3_aa: CASRFGTGSYEQYF; cdr3_nt: TGTGCCAGCAGGTTCGGGACAGGGTCCTACGAGCAGTACTTC
cdr3_length: 16; d_call: TRBD1; clone_size: NA; j_call: TRBJ1-6; v_call: TRBV18; cdr3_aa: CASSLQGPRGDSPLHF; cdr3_nt: TGTGCCAGCTCACTACAGGGGCCGCGAGGGGACTCACCCCTCCACTTT
cdr3_length: 14; d_call: TRBD1; clone_size: NA; j_call: TRBJ1-2; v_call: TRBV6-6; cdr3_aa: CASSYGTGGYGYTF; cdr3_nt: TGTGCCAGCAGTTATGGGACAGGGGGGTATGGCTACACCTTC
cdr3_length: 14; d_call: TRBD1; clone_size: NA; j_call: TRBJ1-6; v_call: TRBV6-5; cdr3_aa: CASSWDRVNSPLHF; cdr3_nt: TGTGCCAGCAGTTGGGACAGGGTTAATTCACCCCTCCACTTT
cdr3_length: 14; d_call: NA; clone_size: NA; j_call: TRBJ2-4; v_call: TRBV7-2; cdr3_aa: CASSLAGDGNIQYF; cdr3_nt: TGTGCCAGCAGCTTAGCGGGGGATGGAAACATTCAGTACTTC
cdr3_length: 13; d_call: NA; clone_size: NA; j_call: TRBJ2-3; v_call: TRBV11-3; cdr3_aa: CASSGGTTLTQYF; cdr3_nt: TGTGCCAGCAGCGGGGGAACCACGCTGACGCAGTATTTT
cdr3_length: 15; d_call: NA; clone_size: NA; j_call: TRBJ2-6; v_call: TRBV5-1; cdr3_aa: CASSWTDSGANVLTF; cdr3_nt: TGCGCCAGCAGCTGGACAGACTCTGGGGCCAACGTCCTGACTTTC
cdr3_length: 13; d_call: NA; clone_size: NA; j_call: TRBJ2-5; v_call: TRBV4-2; cdr3_aa: CASSQDRWETQYF; cdr3_nt: TGTGCCAGCAGCCAAGATCGATGGGAGACCCAGTACTTC
cdr3_length: 17; d_call: NA; clone_size: NA; j_call: TRBJ1-2; v_call: TRBV4-2; cdr3_aa: CASSQEVGKERFYGYTF; cdr3_nt: TGTGCCAGCAGCCAAGAAGTGGGGAAGGAGCGGTTCTATGGCTACACCTTC
cdr3_length: 15; d_call: TRBD1; clone_size: few; j_call: TRBJ1-6; v_call: TRBV10-3; cdr3_aa: CAISDQQGVNSPLHF; cdr3_nt: TGTGCCATCAGTGACCAACAGGGGGTTAATTCACCCCTCCACTTT
cdr3_length: 16; d_call: NA; clone_size: NA; j_call: TRBJ2-1; v_call: TRBV7-6; cdr3_aa: CASSLVDAGRYNEQFF; cdr3_nt: TGTGCCAGCAGCTTAGTTGACGCGGGGCGTTACAATGAGCAGTTCTTC
cdr3_length: 16; d_call: TRBD1; clone_size: few; j_call: TRBJ2-7; v_call: TRBV5-6; cdr3_aa: CASSVQGQASSYEQYF; cdr3_nt: TGTGCCAGCAGCGTACAGGGACAGGCCAGCTCCTACGAGCAGTACTTC
cdr3_length: 15; d_call: TRBD2; clone_size: NA; j_call: TRBJ2-5; v_call: TRBV7-2; cdr3_aa: CASSLTSGGQETQYF; cdr3_nt: TGTGCCAGCAGCTTAACGTCGGGGGGGCAGGAGACCCAGTACTTC
cdr3_length: 15; d_call: TRBD1; clone_size: NA; j_call: TRBJ1-2; v_call: TRBV14; cdr3_aa: CASSQWSRGLYGYTF; cdr3_nt: TGTGCCAGCAGCCAATGGTCCAGGGGGTTATATGGCTACACCTTC
cdr3_length: 15; d_call: NA; clone_size: NA; j_call: TRBJ1-6; v_call: TRBV27; cdr3_aa: CASSLRRTAPSPLHF; cdr3_nt: TGTGCCAGCAGTTTAAGAAGGACAGCTCCCTCACCCCTCCACTTT
cdr3_length: 16; d_call: TRBD2; clone_size: NA; j_call: TRBJ2-3; v_call: TRBV5-1; cdr3_aa: CASSLGTSGSTDTQYF; cdr3_nt: TGCGCCAGCAGCTTGGGGACTAGCGGCAGCACAGATACGCAGTATTTT
cdr3_length: 13; d_call: NA; clone_size: NA; j_call: TRBJ1-2; v_call: TRBV6-5; cdr3_aa: CASSLQDYYGYTF; cdr3_nt: TGTGCCAGCAGTCTGCAGGATTACTATGGCTACACCTTC
cdr3_length: 17; d_call: TRBD2; clone_size: NA; j_call: TRBJ2-3; v_call: TRBV2; cdr3_aa: CASSWTSGGRSTDTQYF; cdr3_nt: TGTGCCAGCAGTTGGACTAGCGGGGGGCGTAGCACAGATACGCAGTATTTT
cdr3_length: 13; d_call: NA; clone_size: NA; j_call: TRBJ2-7; v_call: TRBV11-2; cdr3_aa: CASSFSQTYEQYF; cdr3_nt: TGTGCCAGCAGCTTTTCACAGACCTACGAGCAGTACTTC
cdr3_length: 16; d_call: NA; clone_size: NA; j_call: TRBJ1-2; v_call: TRBV28; cdr3_aa: CASSTPSSGINYGYTF; cdr3_nt: TGTGCCAGCAGTACCCCTTCCTCAGGGATTAACTATGGCTACACCTTC
cdr3_length: 12; d_call: NA; clone_size: NA; j_call: TRBJ2-1; v_call: TRBV5-4; cdr3_aa: CASSSTYNEQFF; cdr3_nt: TGTGCCAGCAGCTCAACCTACAATGAGCAGTTCTTC
cdr3_length: 14; d_call: NA; clone_size: NA; j_call: TRBJ2-5; v_call: TRBV5-1; cdr3_aa: CASSRSRVEETQYF; cdr3_nt: TGCGCCAGCAGCCGTTCCAGGGTTGAGGAGACCCAGTACTTC
cdr3_length: 16; d_call: NA; clone_size: NA; j_call: TRBJ2-3; v_call: TRBV5-6; cdr3_aa: CASSWNPHGGLDTQYF; cdr3_nt: TGTGCCAGCAGCTGGAACCCTCATGGGGGGCTGGATACGCAGTATTTT
cdr3_length: 14; d_call: TRBD2; clone_size: NA; j_call: TRBJ2-5; v_call: TRBV2; cdr3_aa: CASSGESGGETQYF; cdr3_nt: TGTGCCAGCAGTGGTGAGAGCGGGGGAGAGACCCAGTACTTC
cdr3_length: 11; d_call: NA; clone_size: NA; j_call: TRBJ2-3; v_call: TRBV2; cdr3_aa: CASSERELGYF; cdr3_nt: TGTGCCAGCAGTGAAAGGGAACTAGGGTATTTT
cdr3_length: 18; d_call: TRBD1; clone_size: once; j_call: TRBJ2-4; v_call: TRBV4-3; cdr3_aa: CASSQVLAGGSAKNIQYF; cdr3_nt: TGCGCCAGCAGCCAAGTCCTGGCAGGGGGATCGGCCAAAAACATTCAGTACTTC
cdr3_length: 16; d_call: NA; clone_size: NA; j_call: TRBJ1-6; v_call: TRBV11-2; cdr3_aa: CASSLGVVQGYSPLHF; cdr3_nt: TGTGCCAGCAGCTTAGGAGTTGTACAGGGATATTCACCCCTCCACTTT
cdr3_length: 16; d_call: NA; clone_size: NA; j_call: TRBJ2-3; v_call: TRBV7-2; cdr3_aa: CASSLAGGLYTDTQYF; cdr3_nt: TGTGCCAGCAGCTTAGCGGGGGGCTTGTACACAGATACGCAGTATTTT
cdr3_length: 14; d_call: NA; clone_size: NA; j_call: TRBJ2-7; v_call: TRBV6-6; cdr3_aa: CASSSNTNLYEQYF; cdr3_nt: TGTGCCAGCAGTTCAAACACAAACCTCTACGAGCAGTACTTC
cdr3_length: 15; d_call: NA; clone_size: few; j_call: TRBJ2-3; v_call: TRBV10-3; cdr3_aa: CAIKGPQGSTDTQYF; cdr3_nt: TGTGCCATCAAGGGTCCGCAGGGAAGCACAGATACGCAGTATTTT
cdr3_length: 15; d_call: NA; clone_size: NA; j_call: TRBJ1-6; v_call: TRBV7-2; cdr3_aa: CASSLATTLNSPLHF; cdr3_nt: TGTGCCAGCAGCTTAGCCACGACCCTTAATTCACCCCTCCACTTT
cdr3_length: 17; d_call: TRBD2; clone_size: NA; j_call: TRBJ2-1; v_call: TRBV18; cdr3_aa: CASSPGAAGETYNEQFF; cdr3_nt: TGTGCCAGCTCACCAGGCGCGGCGGGGGAGACCTACAATGAGCAGTTCTTC
cdr3_length: 14; d_call: TRBD1; clone_size: once; j_call: TRBJ1-2; v_call: TRBV5-1; cdr3_aa: CASSLVQGAYGYTF; cdr3_nt: TGCGCCAGCAGCTTGGTGCAGGGGGCATATGGCTACACCTTC
cdr3_length: 15; d_call: TRBD1; clone_size: NA; j_call: TRBJ1-2; v_call: TRBV5-4; cdr3_aa: CASSLKTVTGGGYTF; cdr3_nt: TGTGCCAGCAGCTTAAAAACCGTGACAGGGGGTGGCTACACCTTC
cdr3_length: 15; d_call: TRBD1; clone_size: NA; j_call: TRBJ1-6; v_call: TRBV6-6; cdr3_aa: CASSPGDRGNSPLHF; cdr3_nt: TGTGCCAGCAGTCCCGGGGACAGGGGCAATTCACCCCTCCACTTT
cdr3_length: 15; d_call: NA; clone_size: NA; j_call: TRBJ1-3; v_call: TRBV5-1; cdr3_aa: CASSFIGHSGNTIYF; cdr3_nt: TGCGCCAGCAGCTTTATTGGGCACTCTGGAAACACCATATATTTT
cdr3_length: 13; d_call: NA; clone_size: few; j_call: TRBJ1-1; v_call: TRBV6-6; cdr3_aa: CASSLDQNTEAFF; cdr3_nt: TGTGCCAGCAGCCTTGACCAGAACACTGAAGCTTTCTTT
cdr3_length: 13; d_call: NA; clone_size: NA; j_call: TRBJ1-1; v_call: TRBV6-1; cdr3_aa: CASRMDWNTEAFF; cdr3_nt: TGTGCCAGCAGGATGGACTGGAACACTGAAGCTTTCTTT
cdr3_length: 16; d_call: NA; clone_size: once; j_call: TRBJ1-4; v_call: TRBV5-6; cdr3_aa: CASSPQGEGTNEKLFF; cdr3_nt: TGTGCCAGCAGCCCGCAGGGAGAAGGAACTAATGAAAAACTGTTTTTT
cdr3_length: 12; d_call: NA; clone_size: NA; j_call: TRBJ2-4; v_call: TRBV7-2; cdr3_aa: CASSLGTDIQYF; cdr3_nt: TGTGCCAGCAGCTTGGGTACGGACATTCAGTACTTC
cdr3_length: 13; d_call: TRBD1; clone_size: NA; j_call: TRBJ2-1; v_call: TRBV29-1; cdr3_aa: CSASTGAYNEQFF; cdr3_nt: TGCAGCGCTTCGACAGGGGCCTACAATGAGCAGTTCTTC
cdr3_length: 16; d_call: NA; clone_size: NA; j_call: TRBJ1-2; v_call: TRBV4-2; cdr3_aa: CASSHPGEGLPRGYTF; cdr3_nt: TGTGCCAGCAGCCACCCCGGGGAGGGGCTCCCTCGTGGCTACACCTTC
cdr3_length: 15; d_call: NA; clone_size: NA; j_call: TRBJ2-7; v_call: TRBV4-2; cdr3_aa: CASSQGRGNAYEQYF; cdr3_nt: TGTGCCAGCAGCCAAGGGCGGGGAAACGCATACGAGCAGTACTTC
cdr3_length: 13; d_call: TRBD1; clone_size: NA; j_call: TRBJ1-6; v_call: TRBV14; cdr3_aa: CASSPQGWAPLHF; cdr3_nt: TGTGCCAGCAGCCCACAGGGGTGGGCACCCCTCCACTTT
cdr3_length: 13; d_call: NA; clone_size: NA; j_call: TRBJ2-5; v_call: TRBV4-2; cdr3_aa: CASSQGPAETQYF; cdr3_nt: TGTGCCAGCAGCCAAGGACCGGCAGAGACCCAGTACTTC
cdr3_length: 15; d_call: TRBD2; clone_size: NA; j_call: TRBJ2-1; v_call: TRBV9; cdr3_aa: CASSEYSGDNNEQFF; cdr3_nt: TGTGCCAGCAGCGAATATAGCGGGGATAACAATGAGCAGTTCTTC
cdr3_length: 14; d_call: TRBD2; clone_size: NA; j_call: TRBJ2-1; v_call: TRBV5-4; cdr3_aa: CASSQTSGGLEQFF; cdr3_nt: TGTGCCAGCAGCCAAACTAGCGGGGGGCTGGAGCAGTTCTTC
cdr3_length: 14; d_call: NA; clone_size: NA; j_call: TRBJ2-3; v_call: TRBV19; cdr3_aa: CATTDSISGDTQYF; cdr3_nt: TGTGCCACCACGGACTCCATTTCAGGAGATACGCAGTATTTT
cdr3_length: 15; d_call: NA; clone_size: once; j_call: TRBJ1-1; v_call: TRBV5-6; cdr3_aa: CASSPGGSMNTEAFF; cdr3_nt: TGTGCCAGCAGCCCGGGAGGCAGCATGAACACTGAAGCTTTCTTT
cdr3_length: 14; d_call: NA; clone_size: NA; j_call: TRBJ1-2; v_call: TRBV5-1; cdr3_aa: CASSLGQAAYGYTF; cdr3_nt: TGCGCCAGCAGCTTGGGGCAGGCTGCCTATGGCTACACCTTC
cdr3_length: 15; d_call: NA; clone_size: NA; j_call: TRBJ1-5; v_call: TRBV6-5; cdr3_aa: CASSFSGDSNQPQHF; cdr3_nt: TGTGCCAGCAGTTTTTCAGGGGATAGCAATCAGCCCCAGCATTTT
cdr3_length: 14; d_call: TRBD1; clone_size: once; j_call: TRBJ1-2; v_call: TRBV7-2; cdr3_aa: CASSLRTGDYGYTF; cdr3_nt: TGCGCCAGCAGCTTAAGGACAGGGGACTATGGCTACACCTTC
cdr3_length: 14; d_call: NA; clone_size: NA; j_call: TRBJ2-1; v_call: TRBV14; cdr3_aa: CASSATGTYNEQFF; cdr3_nt: TGTGCCAGCAGCGCAACTGGAACCTACAATGAGCAGTTCTTC
cdr3_length: 18; d_call: TRBD2; clone_size: NA; j_call: TRBJ2-3; v_call: TRBV9; cdr3_aa: CASSVVPIAGTPSDTQYF; cdr3_nt: TGTGCCAGCAGCGTAGTCCCCATAGCGGGCACCCCAAGCGATACGCAGTATTTT
cdr3_length: 14; d_call: NA; clone_size: once; j_call: TRBJ2-5; v_call: TRBV7-3; cdr3_aa: CASSGVGRVGTQYF; cdr3_nt: TGTGCCAGCAGCGGAGTCGGCAGGGTCGGGACCCAGTACTTC